This TCR beta chain came from a study of post-analysis software for immune sequencing data. Across the study: Relapsing-remitting, secondary progressive and progressive-relapsing forms made up the multiple sclerosis disease courses.

Whole-study findings and limits: Co-batched samples clustered tightly together by F measure.

Libraries were made from TCR beta cDNA, and they carried unique molecular identifiers. Each CDR3 protein gets one entry after TCRdb re-called the PCR reads with MiXCR. The sample records roughly 600,000 distinct CDR3 sequences, around 47% being singletons. To note about this clonotype: Its specificity is unknown.

The TCR comes from a girl aged 10 to 17 with multiple sclerosis. Source material: blood.

In nucleotides, the CDR3 is TGCAGTGCTAGCCCAGAAGGGACACCTAACTATGGCTACACCTTC. Translating it yields CSASPEGTPNYGYTF. This rearrangement joins TRBV20-1 to TRBJ1-2; maybe TRBD1 (6 bases). V dropped 3 bases and J dropped 0 bases, with 14 bases sitting between them. Germline loops: CDR1 DFQATT, CDR2 SNEGSKA (reference sequence). This CDR3 has 15 amino acids.